These T cell receptor beta chains were read from a single sample in a study of post-analysis software for immune sequencing data. TCRdb redid the calling of the PCR reads with MiXCR, one entry per CDR3 protein. The sample holds hundreds of thousands of distinct CDR3 sequences; around 40% are singletons and the top ten take around an eighth. Sequenced sample: blood. The receptors come from a girl aged 5-17 years with multiple sclerosis. CDR3s include the opening cysteine and the closing phenylalanine or tryptophan. D genes are given only for firm matches. Only some rows state a clone size, as once, few, many or a class for expanded clones.

cdr3_nt: TGCGCCAGCAAGCAGCGGGAGGTTCCAGATACGCAGTATTTT; cdr3_aa: CASKQREVPDTQYF; clone_size: -; v_call: TRBV10-2; d_call: TRBD2; j_call: TRBJ2-3
cdr3_nt: TGTGCCACCAGCACCGACTATGAAGAGTCCCAGTACTTC; cdr3_aa: CATSTDYEESQYF; clone_size: -; v_call: TRBV15; d_call: -; j_call: TRBJ2-5
cdr3_nt: TGCGCCAGCAGCCAAGATAGGGGGAGGTTCTACGAGCAGTACTTC; cdr3_aa: CASSQDRGRFYEQYF; clone_size: few; v_call: TRBV4-3; d_call: -; j_call: TRBJ2-7
cdr3_nt: TGTGCCAGCAGCCGATTGTCCCCCGGAGATGAAGCTTTCTTT; cdr3_aa: CASSRLSPGDEAFF; clone_size: -; v_call: TRBV3-1; d_call: -; j_call: TRBJ1-1
cdr3_nt: TGCGCCAGCAGTTTCGAAGGGTTGATGGAGCAGTTCTTC; cdr3_aa: CASSFEGLMEQFF; clone_size: -; v_call: TRBV4-1; d_call: -; j_call: TRBJ2-1
cdr3_nt: TGTGCCAGCTCAACGAGTGATGAAAAACTGTTTTTT; cdr3_aa: CASSTSDEKLFF; clone_size: once; v_call: TRBV6-5; d_call: -; j_call: TRBJ1-4
cdr3_nt: TGCAGTGCTAGACAGGGGACTAGCGGGGGCTCGCGTTCCTACGAGCAGTACTTC; cdr3_aa: CSARQGTSGGSRSYEQYF; clone_size: -; v_call: TRBV20-1; d_call: TRBD2; j_call: TRBJ2-7
cdr3_nt: TGTGCCAGCAGCTCGTATGCCGTAGGGGGCGAGCAGTACTTC; cdr3_aa: CASSSYAVGGEQYF; clone_size: -; v_call: TRBV7-2; d_call: -; j_call: TRBJ2-7
cdr3_nt: TGTGCCAGCCGAGTAGCGGGAGGGCAAGTAGAGCAGTTCTTC; cdr3_aa: CASRVAGGQVEQFF; clone_size: few; v_call: TRBV12-3/TRBV12-4; d_call: TRBD2; j_call: TRBJ2-1
cdr3_nt: TGCGCCAGCAGTGATAGGGTTTCGTTGCGAGAGACCCAGTACTTC; cdr3_aa: CASSDRVSLRETQYF; clone_size: few; v_call: TRBV10-2; d_call: -; j_call: TRBJ2-5
cdr3_nt: TGTGCCAGCAGCCAATCGCAGGGACTAGTCACAGATACGCAGTATTTT; cdr3_aa: CASSQSQGLVTDTQYF; clone_size: -; v_call: TRBV4-2; d_call: TRBD2; j_call: TRBJ2-3
cdr3_nt: TGCGCCAGCAGCCCGGACAGGGATGGAGGCTACACCTTC; cdr3_aa: CASSPDRDGGYTF; clone_size: -; v_call: TRBV5-1; d_call: TRBD1; j_call: TRBJ1-2
cdr3_nt: TGTGCCAGCAGTCAACGACTTGGACAGGGGGACTATGGCTACACCTTC; cdr3_aa: CASSQRLGQGDYGYTF; clone_size: few; v_call: TRBV12-3/TRBV12-4; d_call: TRBD1; j_call: TRBJ1-2
cdr3_nt: TGCAGCGTTGAAAGCGTTGTAAGAGATACGCAGTATTTT; cdr3_aa: CSVESVVRDTQYF; clone_size: few; v_call: TRBV29-1; d_call: -; j_call: TRBJ2-3
cdr3_nt: TGTGCCAGCAGTTACGGCAGATTTGCAACTAATGAAAAACTGTTTTTT; cdr3_aa: CASSYGRFATNEKLFF; clone_size: once; v_call: TRBV6-5; d_call: -; j_call: TRBJ1-4
cdr3_nt: TGTGCCAGCAGCTTAGCCGGGGTGAGCAATCAGCCCCAGCATTTT; cdr3_aa: CASSLAGVSNQPQHF; clone_size: -; v_call: TRBV7-2; d_call: -; j_call: TRBJ1-5
cdr3_nt: TGTGCCAGCAGTTTATCGAGGACAGGGACCTTGGGCTACACCTTC; cdr3_aa: CASSLSRTGTLGYTF; clone_size: few; v_call: TRBV27; d_call: TRBD1; j_call: TRBJ1-2
cdr3_nt: TGTGCCAGCAGCTTAGGCGGGAGATATGTGCAAGAGACCCAGTACTTC; cdr3_aa: CASSLGGRYVQETQYF; clone_size: few; v_call: TRBV7-9; d_call: TRBD2; j_call: TRBJ2-5
cdr3_nt: TGTGCCGGCAGTGCCCGGGAGGGCCTGTCGAGCGAGCAGTACTTC; cdr3_aa: CAGSAREGLSSEQYF; clone_size: few; v_call: TRBV6-1; d_call: TRBD2; j_call: TRBJ2-7
cdr3_nt: TGTGCCAGCAGTTTGGTCTCCTCCCGGCAGTACTTC; cdr3_aa: CASSLVSSRQYF; clone_size: -; v_call: TRBV28; d_call: -; j_call: TRBJ2-5
cdr3_nt: TGTGCCAGCAGCTTAGGCCACAGCCTAATTGGCTACACCTTC; cdr3_aa: CASSLGHSLIGYTF; clone_size: -; v_call: TRBV7-9; d_call: -; j_call: TRBJ1-2
cdr3_nt: TGTGCCAGCAGTTTACCTACGGGGGGCACCCACTACGAGCAGTACTTC; cdr3_aa: CASSLPTGGTHYEQYF; clone_size: few; v_call: TRBV28; d_call: -; j_call: TRBJ2-7
cdr3_nt: TGTGTTTCCCGGCCGGGATTCGGGGAGCAGTTCTTC; cdr3_aa: CVSRPGFGEQFF; clone_size: -; v_call: TRBV7-9; d_call: -; j_call: TRBJ2-1
cdr3_nt: TGCGGTGCTAGAGTAGGGGCCGGGACCCAGTACTTC; cdr3_aa: CGARVGAGTQYF; clone_size: -; v_call: TRBV20-1; d_call: -; j_call: TRBJ2-5
cdr3_nt: TGTGCCAGCAGTTATAGGCGACAGAACACTGAAGCTTTCTTT; cdr3_aa: CASSYRRQNTEAFF; clone_size: -; v_call: TRBV6-5; d_call: -; j_call: TRBJ1-1
cdr3_nt: TGTGCCAGCAGTTACTCCTCCGGGGCAGCCCTAGCCAAAAACATTCAGTACTTC; cdr3_aa: CASSYSSGAALAKNIQYF; clone_size: -; v_call: TRBV6-5; d_call: -; j_call: TRBJ2-4
cdr3_nt: TGCAGCGTTGTACCCTTGTACCAAGAGACCCAGTACTTC; cdr3_aa: CSVVPLYQETQYF; clone_size: -; v_call: TRBV29-1; d_call: -; j_call: TRBJ2-5
cdr3_nt: TGTGCCAGCAGTTACTCGATCTCCGAGCGAACCTACGAGCAGTACTTC; cdr3_aa: CASSYSISERTYEQYF; clone_size: -; v_call: TRBV6-5; d_call: -; j_call: TRBJ2-7
cdr3_nt: TGTGCCAGCAGTGAAGATCGCGGATCCGCCGATACGCAGTATTTT; cdr3_aa: CASSEDRGSADTQYF; clone_size: -; v_call: TRBV25-1; d_call: -; j_call: TRBJ2-3
cdr3_nt: TGCAGTGCTAGGGTAGGGAGTGGAGATACGCAGTATTTT; cdr3_aa: CSARVGSGDTQYF; clone_size: -; v_call: TRBV20-1; d_call: -; j_call: TRBJ2-3
cdr3_nt: TGCGCCAGCAGCCAAGACCCCCTTGTCTCTAGGGCGGCTAGGGAGCAGTACTTC; cdr3_aa: CASSQDPLVSRAAREQYF; clone_size: few; v_call: TRBV4-1; d_call: -; j_call: TRBJ2-7
cdr3_nt: TGTGCCAGCTCGCGCAGAACCGGGACAGGACACGACGAGCAGTACTTC; cdr3_aa: CASSRRTGTGHDEQYF; clone_size: few; v_call: TRBV18; d_call: TRBD1; j_call: TRBJ2-7
cdr3_nt: TGTGCCAGTAGTGAGAGTAGGGGGAACACTGAAGCTTTCTTT; cdr3_aa: CASSESRGNTEAFF; clone_size: -; v_call: TRBV19; d_call: -; j_call: TRBJ1-1
cdr3_nt: TGTGCCACCAGTGATTTGACATGGGACGGCACCTACGAGCAGTACTTC; cdr3_aa: CATSDLTWDGTYEQYF; clone_size: few; v_call: TRBV24-1; d_call: -; j_call: TRBJ2-7
cdr3_nt: TGCGCCAGCAGCCAGACACCCGGGGGTCCCACCCATGAAGCTTTCTTT; cdr3_aa: CASSQTPGGPTHEAFF; clone_size: -; v_call: TRBV4-1; d_call: -; j_call: TRBJ1-1